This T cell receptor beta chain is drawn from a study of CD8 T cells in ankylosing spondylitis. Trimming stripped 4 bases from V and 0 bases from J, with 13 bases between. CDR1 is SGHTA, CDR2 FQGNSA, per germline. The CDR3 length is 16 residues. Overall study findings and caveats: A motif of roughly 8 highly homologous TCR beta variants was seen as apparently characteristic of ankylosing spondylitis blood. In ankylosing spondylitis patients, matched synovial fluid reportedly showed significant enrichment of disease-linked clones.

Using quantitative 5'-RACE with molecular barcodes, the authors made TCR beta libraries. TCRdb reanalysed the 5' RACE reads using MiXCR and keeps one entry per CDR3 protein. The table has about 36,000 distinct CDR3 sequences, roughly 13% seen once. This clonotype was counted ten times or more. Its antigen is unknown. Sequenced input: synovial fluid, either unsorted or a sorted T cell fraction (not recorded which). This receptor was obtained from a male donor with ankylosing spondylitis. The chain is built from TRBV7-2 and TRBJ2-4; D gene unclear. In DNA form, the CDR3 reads TGTGCCAGCAGCTCTGGTCAGACCGTAGCCAAAAACATTCAGTACTTC. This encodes CASSSGQTVAKNIQYF.